The rows below give T cell receptor beta chains drawn from one sample of a study of cytomegalovirus exposure and HLA in healthy donors. Measured with immunoSEQ multiplex PCR; TCRdb has only the in-frame clones, and not every one. This table holds 280,000 or so clones, 88% found once. Sequenced material: PBMCs. The receptors come from a woman under 30 in good health and CMV-seronegative. Both conserved end residues are part of each CDR3. D genes are given only for firm matches. Clone size, where shown, is once, few, many, or a class for clones that have expanded.

J	D	V	size	CDR3	DNA
TRBJ1-1	TRBD1	TRBV5-4	-	CASSLVTGMNTEAFF	TGTGCCAGCAGCTTGGTGACAGGGATGAACACTGAAGCTTTCTTT
TRBJ1-5	-	TRBV28	-	CASSQGGARVQPQHF	TGTGCCAGCAGCCAAGGGGGGGCGCGGGTTCAGCCCCAGCATTTT
TRBJ2-7	TRBD1	TRBV11-2	-	CASSSTAGGGEQYF	TGTGCCAGCAGCTCCACCGCAGGGGGCGGCGAGCAGTACTTC
TRBJ2-7	TRBD2	TRBV23-1	-	CASSRKLAGGLEEQYF	TGCGCCAGCAGTCGAAAGCTAGCGGGAGGGCTGGAGGAGCAGTACTTC
TRBJ2-5	-	TRBV7-8	-	CASSSTRGGETQYF	TGTGCCAGCAGCTCGACTAGGGGTGGAGAGACCCAGTACTTC
TRBJ1-6	-	TRBV30	-	CAWSVLQGVRSPLHF	TGTGCCTGGAGTGTATTACAGGGAGTGCGATCACCCCTCCACTTT
TRBJ2-3	TRBD2	TRBV27	-	CASSSSGSSTDTQYF	TGTGCCAGCAGTTCTAGCGGGAGCAGCACAGATACGCAGTATTTT
TRBJ1-2	-	TRBV28	-	CASSSPWGGNYGYTF	TGTGCCAGCAGTTCCCCCTGGGGGGGTAACTATGGCTACACCTTC
TRBJ2-1	-	TRBV5-6	-	CASSLGVYEQFF	TGTGCCAGCAGCTTGGGCGTTTATGAGCAGTTCTTC
TRBJ2-7	TRBD1	TRBV27	-	CASSKWSTGESYEQYF	TGTGCCAGCAGCAAATGGTCGACAGGGGAGTCCTACGAGCAGTACTTC
TRBJ2-7	TRBD2	TRBV28	-	CASSSPGTSGIYEQYF	TGTGCCAGCAGTTCACCCGGGACTAGCGGGATCTACGAGCAGTACTTC
TRBJ2-7	TRBD1	TRBV7-9	once	CASSLAGQVLRYEQYF	TGTGCCAGCAGCTTAGCTGGACAGGTCCTAAGGTACGAGCAGTACTTC
TRBJ2-3	-	TRBV9	-	CASSVDGRADTQYF	TGTGCCAGCAGCGTAGATGGGCGGGCAGATACGCAGTATTTT
TRBJ2-3	TRBD2	TRBV4-2	once	CASSQTPTSGDSDTQYF	TGTGCCAGCAGCCAAACGCCGACTAGCGGGGACTCAGATACGCAGTATTTT
TRBJ1-1	TRBD1	TRBV5-4	-	CASSSRGRRTEAFF	TGTGCCAGCAGCTCCAGGGGGCGAAGAACTGAAGCTTTCTTT
TRBJ1-2	-	TRBV4-3	-	CASSQDDSAYGYTF	TGCGCCAGCAGCCAAGATGACAGCGCCTATGGCTACACCTTC
TRBJ1-2	TRBD1	TRBV6-1	-	CASSEDRGGPHGYTF	TGTGCCAGCAGTGAAGACAGGGGAGGACCTCATGGCTACACCTTC
TRBJ2-1	TRBD1	TRBV5-1	-	CASTMTGGNEQFF	TGCGCCAGCACAATGACAGGGGGCAATGAGCAGTTCTTC
TRBJ1-2	TRBD1	TRBV9	once	CASSRTGLGGYTF	TGTGCCAGCAGCCGGACAGGGTTAGGGGGCTACACCTTC
TRBJ1-1	-	TRBV28	-	CASNSRRGAPNTEAFF	TGTGCCAGCAATTCCCGCAGGGGAGCACCGAACACTGAAGCTTTCTTT
TRBJ2-1	-	TRBV4-2	-	CASSQDGGPAYNEQFF	TGTGCCAGCAGCCAAGATGGAGGGCCAGCCTACAATGAGCAGTTCTTC
TRBJ1-3	-	TRBV5-4	-	CASSFDSGNTIYF	TGTGCCAGCAGCTTCGACAGTGGAAACACCATATATTTT
TRBJ2-5	-	TRBV7-6	-	CASSSTSFVTQYF	TGTGCCAGCAGCTCTACTAGCTTCGTGACCCAGTACTTC
TRBJ1-4	-	TRBV7-2	-	CASSPAPTNEKLFF	TGTGCCAGCAGCCCCGCGCCCACTAATGAAAAACTGTTTTTT
TRBJ1-5	-	TRBV28	-	CASSDIGQYNQPQHF	TGTGCCAGCAGCGACATAGGACAGTACAATCAGCCCCAGCATTTT
TRBJ2-7	-	TRBV27	-	CASGRGYEQYF	TGTGCCTCAGGCAGGGGCTACGAGCAGTACTTC
TRBJ2-1	-	TRBV27	-	CASSYGGHSSYNEQFF	TGTGCCAGCAGTTATGGGGGCCATAGCTCCTACAATGAGCAGTTCTTC
TRBJ1-1	-	TRBV2	-	CASSELSGGSTEAFF	TGTGCCAGCAGTGAATTGAGCGGGGGAAGTACTGAAGCTTTCTTT
TRBJ2-7	-	TRBV9	-	CASSVGSHYEQYF	TGTGCCAGCAGCGTTGGGAGTCACTACGAGCAGTACTTC
TRBJ2-5	-	TRBV19	-	CASSRSDSWETQYF	TGTGCCAGTAGTAGATCGGACAGCTGGGAGACCCAGTACTTC
TRBJ1-1	-	TRBV7-8	-	CASSLARVGRRTEAFF	TGTGCCAGCAGCTTAGCGCGGGTAGGGAGAAGAACTGAAGCTTTCTTT
TRBJ2-1	TRBD2	TRBV7-8	-	CASSLGRTSGGVNEQFF	TGTGCCAGCAGCTTAGGGAGGACTAGCGGGGGTGTGAATGAGCAGTTCTTC
TRBJ2-1	-	TRBV30	-	CAWRGAYNEQFF	TGTGCCTGGAGGGGAGCCTACAATGAGCAGTTCTTC
TRBJ2-5	TRBD1	TRBV29-1	-	CSVEGRARGQKTQYF	TGCAGCGTTGAGGGGCGGGCCAGGGGGCAAAAGACCCAGTACTTC
TRBJ1-3	TRBD1	TRBV4-3	once	CASSRQGASGNTIYF	TGCGCCAGCAGCCGACAGGGGGCTTCTGGAAACACCATATATTTT
TRBJ2-2	TRBD2	TRBV9	-	CASRRTSGGAGELFF	TGTGCCAGCAGGAGGACTAGCGGGGGGGCCGGGGAGCTGTTTTTT
TRBJ2-1	-	TRBV28	-	CASSSPLGGGGHNEQFF	TGTGCCAGCAGTTCCCCATTGGGTGGCGGAGGGCACAATGAGCAGTTCTTC
TRBJ1-1	TRBD1	TRBV6-6	-	CASSLQGETEAFF	TGTGCCAGCAGTCTACAGGGGGAAACTGAAGCTTTCTTT
TRBJ1-2	-	TRBV6-1	-	CASSPGGTYGYTF	TGTGCCAGCAGCCCCGGGGGGACCTATGGCTACACCTTC
TRBJ1-1	-	TRBV28	-	CASSSIMGGTEAFF	TGTGCCAGCAGTTCTATAATGGGGGGGACTGAAGCTTTCTTT
TRBJ2-7	-	TRBV10-3	-	CAISDFARQMYEQYF	TGTGCCATCAGTGACTTTGCCCGACAGATGTACGAGCAGTACTTC
TRBJ1-2	-	TRBV28	-	CASSGERDTYRDGYTF	TGTGCCAGCAGTGGGGAACGGGACACCTACAGAGATGGCTACACCTTC
TRBJ1-1	TRBD1	TRBV6-4	-	CASSADRVGGEAFF	TGTGCCAGCAGTGCAGACAGGGTCGGGGGTGAAGCTTTCTTT
TRBJ2-7	TRBD2	TRBV7-8	-	CASSSLSAGGLEQYF	TGTGCCAGCAGCTCCCTCTCAGCGGGAGGTCTCGAGCAGTACTTC
TRBJ2-3	-	TRBV2	-	CASRDNTDTQYF	TGTGCCAGCAGAGACAACACAGATACGCAGTATTTT
TRBJ1-6	TRBD1	TRBV5-4	-	CASRETGGGSYNSPLHF	TGTGCCAGCAGAGAAACAGGGGGCGGCTCCTATAATTCACCCCTCCACTTT
TRBJ1-2	-	TRBV19	-	CASKGDYRDFGYTF	TGTGCCAGTAAAGGGGACTACAGGGATTTTGGCTACACCTTC
TRBJ1-6	TRBD1	TRBV28	-	CASSPGQGTNSPLHF	TGTGCCAGCAGTCCCGGACAGGGGACTAATTCACCCCTCCACTTT
TRBJ2-1	TRBD1	TRBV5-1	-	CASSKRQGVDIAFNYNEQFF	TGCGCCAGCAGCAAGCGACAGGGGGTTGATATAGCGTTTAATTACAATGAGCAGTTCTTC
TRBJ2-2	-	TRBV5-6	-	CASSFGVKTGWRSTGELFF	TGTGCCAGCAGCTTTGGGGTCAAGACAGGCTGGCGGTCCACCGGGGAGCTGTTTTTT
TRBJ2-5	-	TRBV28	-	CASSLIVEETQYF	TGTGCCAGCAGTTTAATTGTCGAAGAGACCCAGTACTTC
TRBJ2-5	TRBD2	TRBV11-2	-	CASSLGTSGSSRETQYF	TGTGCCAGCAGCTTAGGGACTAGCGGGAGTTCGCGGGAGACCCAGTACTTC
TRBJ2-7	TRBD1	TRBV10-1	-	CASSGDRGEEQYF	TGCGCCAGCAGTGGGGACAGGGGCGAGGAGCAGTACTTC
TRBJ2-7	TRBD1	TRBV13	-	CASSTSGTGDNEQYF	TGTGCCAGCAGCACCTCCGGGACAGGGGACAACGAGCAGTACTTC
TRBJ2-7	-	TRBV7-2	-	CASSRVAERSYEQYF	TGTGCCAGCAGCAGGGTAGCGGAGCGTTCCTACGAGCAGTACTTC
TRBJ2-2	TRBD2	TRBV28	-	CASSSGSGTLNTGELFF	TGTGCCAGCAGTTCTGGTAGCGGGACTCTGAACACCGGGGAGCTGTTTTTT
TRBJ1-4	-	TRBV30	once	CAWRVSYIPDEKLFF	TGTGCCTGGCGGGTTAGTTACATTCCGGATGAAAAACTGTTTTTT
TRBJ1-1	-	TRBV18	-	CASSRSNLMNTEAFF	TGTGCCAGCTCACGCAGTAACCTCATGAACACTGAAGCTTTCTTT
TRBJ1-1	TRBD1	TRBV2	-	CASSPRDRGLWWTEAFF	TGTGCCAGCAGTCCCCGGGACAGGGGGCTTTGGTGGACTGAAGCTTTCTTT